These T cell receptor beta chains were read from a single sample in a study of chemoradiotherapy in HPV16-positive cancers. Produced via immunoSEQ multiplex PCR; TCRdb's table is partial and in-frame only. The table lists tens of thousands of clones, over 85% of them singletons. Sequencing was performed on blood, taken from a patient who underwent chemoradiotherapy. These receptors were collected from a human donor with HPV-associated anogenital cancer. CDR3s include the opening cysteine and the closing phenylalanine or tryptophan. Fields, in order: V gene, J gene, D gene, clone size, CDR3 protein, CDR3 DNA. A D gene is named only where the DNA matches it firmly. Size tells how often a clone was seen (once, few, many) or the class of an expanded clone, and some rows leave it out.

TRBV7-9	TRBJ2-1	-	-	CASSLTGDPYNEQFF	TGTGCCAGCAGCTTAACGGGGGACCCCTACAATGAGCAGTTCTTC
TRBV2	TRBJ1-5	-	-	CASSLAENQPQHF	TGTGCCAGCTCCCTAGCAGAAAATCAGCCCCAGCATTTT
TRBV28	TRBJ1-1	TRBD1	-	CASSFDRVGTEAFF	TGTGCCAGCAGTTTTGACAGGGTGGGAACTGAAGCTTTCTTT
TRBV9	TRBJ2-3	TRBD2	-	CASSVAAGTSGTDTQYF	TGTGCCAGCAGCGTAGCCGCCGGGACTAGCGGCACAGATACGCAGTATTTT
TRBV5-1	TRBJ2-7	-	-	CASSPIVGGSSYEQYF	TGCGCCAGCAGCCCCATTGTCGGGGGTTCTTCCTACGAGCAGTACTTC
TRBV2	TRBJ2-7	-	-	CASRRWGSSYEQYF	TGTGCCAGCAGGAGGTGGGGGAGCTCCTACGAGCAGTACTTC
TRBV18	TRBJ2-7	-	-	CASSSWASKGFSYEQYF	TGTGCCAGCTCATCATGGGCCTCGAAAGGGTTCAGTTACGAGCAGTACTTC
TRBV6-6	TRBJ1-2	TRBD1	-	CASSVDRANYGYTF	TGTGCCAGCAGTGTCGACAGGGCTAACTATGGCTACACCTTC
TRBV6-6	TRBJ2-3	-	-	CASSSNTQYF	TGTGCCAGCAGTTCCAATACGCAGTATTTT
TRBV11-1	TRBJ1-1	TRBD1	few	CASSLRGQGNTEAFF	TGTGCCAGCAGCCTACGGGGACAGGGGAACACTGAAGCTTTCTTT
TRBV5-4	TRBJ2-2	-	-	CASSLGGQGTGELFF	TGTGCCAGCAGCTTGGGGGGGCAAGGCACCGGGGAGCTGTTTTTT
TRBV28	TRBJ1-2	-	-	CASSLSLGGYTF	TGTGCCAGCAGCTTATCGCTGGGTGGCTACACCTTC
TRBV7-2	TRBJ1-1	TRBD1	-	CASSLGGQGTEAFF	TGTGCCAGCAGCTTAGGGGGACAGGGTACTGAAGCTTTCTTT
TRBV5-1	TRBJ2-1	-	once	CASSFVGDNEQFF	TGCGCCAGCAGCTTCGTAGGGGACAATGAGCAGTTCTTC
TRBV6-4	TRBJ2-3	TRBD2	once	CASSLAGGSTDTQYF	TGTGCCAGCAGCCTAGCGGGGGGTTCCACAGATACGCAGTATTTT
TRBV19	TRBJ2-2	-	-	CASSKSQGGELFF	TGTGCCAGTAGTAAGTCGCAAGGCGGGGAGCTGTTTTTT
TRBV6-1	TRBJ1-5	TRBD1	once	CASSEDEGQGAITQHF	TGTGCCAGCAGTGAAGACGAGGGACAGGGGGCGATCACCCAGCATTTT
TRBV4-1	TRBJ1-5	TRBD1	-	CASSQGTGGQHQPQHF	TGCGCCAGCAGCCAGGGGACAGGGGGCCAACATCAGCCCCAGCATTTT
TRBV2	TRBJ2-1	TRBD2	-	CASERATSSQFF	TGTGCCAGCGAAAGAGCGACTAGCTCGCAGTTCTTC
TRBV7-2	TRBJ2-3	-	-	CASSLPVTDTQYF	TGTGCCAGCAGCTTGCCCGTCACAGATACGCAGTATTTT
TRBV19	TRBJ1-1	-	-	CASSLSKNTEAFF	TGTGCCAGTAGCTTATCGAAGAACACTGAAGCTTTCTTT
TRBV7-3	TRBJ2-2	-	-	CASSATTGGELFF	TGTGCCAGCAGCGCGACGACGGGCGGGGAGCTGTTTTTT
TRBV28	TRBJ1-2	-	-	CASSLDLYGYTF	TGTGCCAGCAGTTTAGATCTCTATGGCTACACCTTC
TRBV4-1	TRBJ2-7	-	-	CASSQDLLGPGEQYF	TGCGCCAGCAGCCAAGATTTACTTGGGCCGGGCGAGCAGTACTTC
TRBV6-1	TRBJ2-2	TRBD1	-	CASKITGAAGELFF	TGTGCCAGCAAGATAACAGGGGCGGCCGGGGAGCTGTTTTTT
TRBV7-2	TRBJ2-1	TRBD2	-	CASSPVGTTVDNEQFF	TGTGCCAGCAGCCCGGTGGGGACTACCGTCGACAATGAGCAGTTCTTC
TRBV4-1	TRBJ2-1	TRBD2	-	CASSQGLAGLFSNEQFF	TGCGCCAGCAGCCAAGGACTAGCGGGGCTTTTTTCCAATGAGCAGTTCTTC
TRBV10-3	TRBJ2-3	-	-	CAISDGVVSDTQYF	TGTGCCATCAGTGACGGGGTCGTCTCAGATACGCAGTATTTT
TRBV5-1	TRBJ1-5	-	few	CASSLEGSNQPQHF	TGCGCCAGCAGCTTGGAAGGGAGCAATCAGCCCCAGCATTTT
TRBV7-9	TRBJ1-6	TRBD1	-	CASSLRDRTSPLHF	TGTGCCAGCTCCCTTAGGGACAGGACTTCACCCCTCCACTTT
TRBV9	TRBJ2-7	-	-	CASSVADSGSYEQYF	TGTGCCAGCAGCGTAGCGGACAGCGGCTCCTACGAGCAGTACTTC
TRBV6-5	TRBJ2-7	-	-	CASTGRPGDEQYF	TGTGCCAGCACGGGGAGACCCGGGGACGAGCAGTACTTC
TRBV4-3	TRBJ2-3	-	-	CASSQQPGAATDTQYF	TGCGCCAGCAGCCAACAGCCAGGGGCGGCCACAGATACGCAGTATTTT
TRBV7-2	TRBJ2-5	-	-	CASSRDEPETQYF	TGTGCCAGCAGCCGCGACGAGCCAGAGACCCAGTACTTC
TRBV5-4	TRBJ2-5	-	-	CASSPPGTETQYF	TGTGCCAGCAGCCCCCCGGGCACAGAGACCCAGTACTTC
TRBV19	TRBJ1-5	-	-	CASTPPGNIRNQPQHF	TGTGCCAGTACCCCACCAGGGAATATACGCAATCAGCCCCAGCATTTT
TRBV19	TRBJ2-3	TRBD1	-	CASRKDRGTDTQYF	TGTGCCAGTAGAAAGGACAGGGGAACAGATACGCAGTATTTT
TRBV10-3	TRBJ1-5	-	-	CAISGGGGVQPQHF	TGTGCCATCAGTGGGGGAGGGGGGGTACAGCCCCAGCATTTT
TRBV29-1	TRBJ2-2	-	-	CSVSQVTGELFF	TGCAGCGTCTCACAGGTGACCGGGGAGCTGTTTTTT